This T cell receptor beta chain was recovered during a study of CD8 T cells in ankylosing spondylitis. This clonotype was detected a few times. No antigen is known for it. Findings of the study overall: As reported, disease-linked clones showed significant enrichment in matched ankylosing spondylitis synovial fluid. Apparently characteristic of ankylosing spondylitis blood was a TCR beta motif (roughly eight highly homologous variants).

The CDR3 consists of 13 residues. The V end lost 8 bases, the J end lost 6 bases, and 16 bases lay between the germline ends. Germline V gene sequence: CDR1 MNHEY, CDR2 SMNVEV (reference sequence). TCRdb analysed the 5' RACE reads with MiXCR anew, one entry per CDR3 protein. Here the sample spans about 540,000 distinct CDR3 sequences, roughly 13% being singletons. The sequence came from a male donor with ankylosing spondylitis. Sequenced: blood, either unsorted or a sorted T cell fraction (not recorded which). The chain has TRBV27 and TRBJ1-1, with D possibly being TRBD1 (5 bases). The CDR3 nucleotides read TGTGCCAGCCACCATGGGGGGGGTTCTGAAGCTTTCTTT. Protein: CASHHGGGSEAFF.